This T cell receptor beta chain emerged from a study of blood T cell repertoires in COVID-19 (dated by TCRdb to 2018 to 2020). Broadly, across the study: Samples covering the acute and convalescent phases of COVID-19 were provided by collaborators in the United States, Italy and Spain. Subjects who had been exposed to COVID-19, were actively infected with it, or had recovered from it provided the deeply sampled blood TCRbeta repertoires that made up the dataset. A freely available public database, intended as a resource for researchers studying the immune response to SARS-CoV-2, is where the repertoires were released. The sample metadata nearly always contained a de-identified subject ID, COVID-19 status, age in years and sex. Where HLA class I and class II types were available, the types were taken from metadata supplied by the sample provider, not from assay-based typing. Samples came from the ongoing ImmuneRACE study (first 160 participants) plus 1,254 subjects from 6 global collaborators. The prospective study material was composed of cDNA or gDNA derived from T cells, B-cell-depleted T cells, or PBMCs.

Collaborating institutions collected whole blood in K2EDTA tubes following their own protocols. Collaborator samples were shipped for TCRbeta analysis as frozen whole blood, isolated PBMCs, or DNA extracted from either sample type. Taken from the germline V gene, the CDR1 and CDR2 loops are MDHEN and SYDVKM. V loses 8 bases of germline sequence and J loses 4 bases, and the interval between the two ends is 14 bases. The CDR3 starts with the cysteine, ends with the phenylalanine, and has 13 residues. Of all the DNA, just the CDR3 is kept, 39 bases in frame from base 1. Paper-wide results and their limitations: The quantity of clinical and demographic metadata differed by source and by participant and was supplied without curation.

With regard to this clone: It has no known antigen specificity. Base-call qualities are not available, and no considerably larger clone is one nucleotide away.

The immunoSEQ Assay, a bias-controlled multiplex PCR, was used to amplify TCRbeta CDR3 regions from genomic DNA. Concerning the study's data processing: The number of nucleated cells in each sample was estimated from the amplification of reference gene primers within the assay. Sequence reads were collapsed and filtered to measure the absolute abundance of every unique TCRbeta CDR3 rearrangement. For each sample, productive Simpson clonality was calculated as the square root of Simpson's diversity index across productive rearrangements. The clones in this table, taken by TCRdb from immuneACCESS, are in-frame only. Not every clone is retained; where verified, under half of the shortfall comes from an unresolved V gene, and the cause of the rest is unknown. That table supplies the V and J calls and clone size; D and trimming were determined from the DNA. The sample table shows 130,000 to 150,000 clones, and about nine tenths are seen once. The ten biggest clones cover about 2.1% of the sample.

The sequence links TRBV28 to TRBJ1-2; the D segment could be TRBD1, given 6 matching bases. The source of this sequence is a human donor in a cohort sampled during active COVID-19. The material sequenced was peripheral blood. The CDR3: CASRVTGSYGYTF. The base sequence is TGTGCCAGCCGAGTAACAGGGAGCTATGGCTACACCTTC.